The sequence of this T cell receptor beta chain was determined in a study of identical twins. Study observations and caveats: High-abundance cord blood beta clonotypes had fewer insertions; memory repertoires showed none. Models underestimated out-of-frame TCR alpha sharing in monozygotic twins.

Healthy Caucasians provided all donations. TCRdb passed the 5' RACE reads through MiXCR, listing each CDR3 protein once. The table lists 500,000 to 650,000 distinct CDR3 sequences, just over 7% of them singletons. This clonotype was seen a few times. Antigen unknown. V lost 5 bases and J lost 3; bases outside the gene matches: 8. This CDR3 has 16 residues. This same sample was also part of a study on yellow fever vaccine responses in identical twins.

The receptor's source is a woman between 18 and 29 years old in good health. The specimen was PBMCs. The rearrangement uses TRBV12-3 or TRBV12-4 and TRBJ2-2, with TRBD2 matching over 8 bases. In DNA, the CDR3 is TGTGCCAGCAGTCCTCGACTAGCGACGGACACCGGGGAGCTGTTTTTT. Translating gives CASSPRLATDTGELFF.